The T cell receptor beta chain described here comes from a study of blood T cell repertoires in COVID-19. The table came from immunoSEQ multiplex PCR; TCRdb's copy has only in-frame clones and leaves some out. The sample has about 480,000 clones, more than 75% seen once. The CDR3 runs 15 residues. V lost 3 bases, J lost 2 bases, and 12 bases lay in between. CDR1 is LNHDA and CDR2 is SQIVND in the germline V gene (reference sequence). V usage is TRBV19 and J usage is TRBJ2-3; D may be TRBD2 (5 bases). The TCR was taken from a woman aged 40 to 55 who had recovered from COVID-19. Sequencing was done on a sample of PBMCs or T cells enriched from blood (not recorded which). The DNA of the CDR3 is TGTGCCAGTAGTATTCCGGGAACCCCCACAGATACGCAGTATTTT. Its translation: CASSIPGTPTDTQYF.